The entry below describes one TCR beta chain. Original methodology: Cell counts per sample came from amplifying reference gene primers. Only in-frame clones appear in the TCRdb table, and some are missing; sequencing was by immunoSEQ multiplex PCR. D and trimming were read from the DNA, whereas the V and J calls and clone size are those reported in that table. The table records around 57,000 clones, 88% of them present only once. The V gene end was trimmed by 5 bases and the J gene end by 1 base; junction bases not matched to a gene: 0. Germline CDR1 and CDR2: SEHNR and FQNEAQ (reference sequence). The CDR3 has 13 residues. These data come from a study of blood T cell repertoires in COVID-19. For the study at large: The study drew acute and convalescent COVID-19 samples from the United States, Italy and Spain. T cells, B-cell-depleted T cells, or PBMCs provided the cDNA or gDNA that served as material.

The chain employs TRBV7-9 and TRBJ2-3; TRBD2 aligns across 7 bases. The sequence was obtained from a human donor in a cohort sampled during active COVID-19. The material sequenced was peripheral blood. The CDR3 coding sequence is TGTGCCAGCAGCGGGGGGGGCACAGATACGCAGTATTTT. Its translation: CASSGGGTDTQYF.